This T cell receptor (beta chain) stems from a study of T cell repertoires in cytomegalovirus infection. The sample holds many counts of this clonotype. Germline values: CDR1 MGHDK, CDR2 SYGVNS. The CDR3 has 14 residues. V lost 4 bases and J lost 6, with 16 bases in between. TCRdb reprocessed the reads with MiXCR, giving one entry per CDR3 protein. The sample consists of 300,000 to 400,000 distinct CDR3 sequences, over 7.5% of them appearing once. Source material: PBMCs. The receptor's source is a human donor in good health (CMV status not recorded). Some clones in this sample may be carry-over from other donors' samples. This sequence joins TRBV25-1 and TRBJ2-7, with D tentatively TRBD2 (7 bases). In DNA form, the CDR3 reads TGTGCCAGCAGTGTGGGGGGAGGGGGGGGCGAGCAGTACTTC. It yields the protein CASSVGGGGGEQYF.